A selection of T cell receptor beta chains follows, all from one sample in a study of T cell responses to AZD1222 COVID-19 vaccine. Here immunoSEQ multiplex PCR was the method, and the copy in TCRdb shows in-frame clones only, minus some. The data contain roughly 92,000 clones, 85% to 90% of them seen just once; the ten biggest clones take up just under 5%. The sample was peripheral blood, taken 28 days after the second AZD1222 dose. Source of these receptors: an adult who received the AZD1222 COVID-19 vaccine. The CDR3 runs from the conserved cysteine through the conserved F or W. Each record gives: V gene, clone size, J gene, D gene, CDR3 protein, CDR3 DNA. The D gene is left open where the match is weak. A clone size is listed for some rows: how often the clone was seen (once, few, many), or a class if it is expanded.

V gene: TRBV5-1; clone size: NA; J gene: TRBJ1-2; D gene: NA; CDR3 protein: CASSSPQGNYGYTF; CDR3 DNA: TGCGCCAGCAGCTCACCCCAGGGGAACTATGGCTACACCTTC
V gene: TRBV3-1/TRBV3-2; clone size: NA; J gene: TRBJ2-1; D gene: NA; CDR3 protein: CASSLQGSEQFF; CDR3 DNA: TGTGCCAGCAGCCTACAGGGTAGTGAGCAGTTCTTC
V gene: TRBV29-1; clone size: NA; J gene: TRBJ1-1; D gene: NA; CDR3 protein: CSLGGLGTEAFF; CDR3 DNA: TGCAGCTTGGGGGGTTTGGGCACTGAAGCTTTCTTT
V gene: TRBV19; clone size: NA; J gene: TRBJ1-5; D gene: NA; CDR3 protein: CASHPRGFNQPQHF; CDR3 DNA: TGTGCCAGTCACCCTCGGGGGTTTAATCAGCCCCAGCATTTT
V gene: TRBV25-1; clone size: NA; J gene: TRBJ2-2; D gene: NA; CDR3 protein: CASSPRVSTGELFF; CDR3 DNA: TGTGCCAGCAGCCCCCGGGTCAGCACCGGGGAGCTGTTTTTT
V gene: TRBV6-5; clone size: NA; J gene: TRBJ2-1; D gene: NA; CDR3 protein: CATSGFREQFF; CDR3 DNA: TGTGCCACCTCAGGGTTCAGGGAGCAGTTCTTC
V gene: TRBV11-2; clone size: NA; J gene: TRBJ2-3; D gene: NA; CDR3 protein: CASTSGGGADTQYF; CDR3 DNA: TGTGCCAGCACCTCCGGAGGGGGGGCTGATACGCAGTATTTT
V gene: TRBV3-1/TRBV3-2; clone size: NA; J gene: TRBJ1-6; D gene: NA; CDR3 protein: CASSFGTIGSPLHF; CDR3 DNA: TGTGCCAGCAGTTTCGGGACAATCGGATCACCCCTCCACTTT
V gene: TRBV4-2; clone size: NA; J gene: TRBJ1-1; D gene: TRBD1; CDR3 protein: CASSHPSTGRTEAFF; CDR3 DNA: TGTGCCAGCAGCCACCCTTCGACAGGGCGGACTGAAGCTTTCTTT
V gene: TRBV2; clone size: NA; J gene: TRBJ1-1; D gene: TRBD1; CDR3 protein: CASGTGGTEAFF; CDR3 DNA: TGTGCCAGTGGGACAGGGGGCACTGAAGCTTTCTTT
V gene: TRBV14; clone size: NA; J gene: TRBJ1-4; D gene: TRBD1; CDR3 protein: CASSQPDRGEKLFF; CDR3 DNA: TGTGCCAGCAGCCAACCGGACAGGGGTGAAAAACTGTTTTTT
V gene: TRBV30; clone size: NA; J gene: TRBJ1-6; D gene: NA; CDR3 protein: CAWTFSGDSPLHF; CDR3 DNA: TGTGCCTGGACATTCAGCGGGGATTCACCCCTCCACTTT
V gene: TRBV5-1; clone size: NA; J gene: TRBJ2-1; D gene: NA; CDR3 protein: CASSLLSGAGGYNEQFF; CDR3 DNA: TGCGCCAGCAGCTTGCTCTCAGGGGCTGGGGGTTACAATGAGCAGTTCTTC
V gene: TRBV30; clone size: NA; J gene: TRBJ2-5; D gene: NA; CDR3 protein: CAWSGLGGQETQYF; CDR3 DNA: TGTGCCTGGAGCGGGTTAGGGGGGCAAGAGACCCAGTACTTC
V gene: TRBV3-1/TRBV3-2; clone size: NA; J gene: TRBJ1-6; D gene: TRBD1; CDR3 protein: CASSPLGTGDSPLHF; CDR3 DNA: TGTGCCAGCAGCCCGCTCGGGACAGGGGATTCACCCCTCCACTTT
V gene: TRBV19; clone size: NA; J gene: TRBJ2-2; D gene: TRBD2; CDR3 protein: CASSGRTSGGPTGELFF; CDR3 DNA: TGTGCCAGTAGTGGCCGGACTAGCGGGGGCCCCACCGGGGAGCTGTTTTTT
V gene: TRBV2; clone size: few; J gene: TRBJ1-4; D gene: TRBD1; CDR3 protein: CASMGQPNEKLFF; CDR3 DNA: TGTGCCAGCATGGGACAGCCGAATGAAAAACTGTTTTTT
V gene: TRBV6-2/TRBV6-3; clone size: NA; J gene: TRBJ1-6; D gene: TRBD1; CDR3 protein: CASSRDRGNNSPLHF; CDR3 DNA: TGTGCCAGCAGCCGGGACAGGGGGAATAATTCACCCCTCCACTTT
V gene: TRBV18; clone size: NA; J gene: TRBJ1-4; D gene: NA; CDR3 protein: CASSQTAYEKLFF; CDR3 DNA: TGTGCCAGCTCACAGACAGCTTATGAAAAACTGTTTTTT
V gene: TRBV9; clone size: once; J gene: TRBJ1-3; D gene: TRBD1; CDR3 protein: CASSTRTGTGNTIYF; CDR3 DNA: TGTGCCAGCAGCACCCGGACAGGGACTGGAAACACCATATATTTT
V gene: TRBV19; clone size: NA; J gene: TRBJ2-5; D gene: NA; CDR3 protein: CASSIPGAGETQYF; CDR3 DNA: TGTGCCAGTAGTATTCCGGGGGCTGGAGAGACCCAGTACTTC
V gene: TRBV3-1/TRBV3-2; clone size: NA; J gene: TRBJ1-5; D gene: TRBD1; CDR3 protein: CASSQRGQGAYQPQHF; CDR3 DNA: TGTGCCAGCAGCCAGCGGGGACAGGGGGCATATCAGCCCCAGCATTTT
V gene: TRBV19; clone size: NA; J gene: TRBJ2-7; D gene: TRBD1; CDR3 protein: CASSHSGQGKYEQYF; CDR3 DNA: TGTGCCAGTAGCCATTCGGGACAGGGAAAATACGAGCAGTACTTC
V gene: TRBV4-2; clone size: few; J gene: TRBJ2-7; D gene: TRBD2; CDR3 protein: CASSPHLAGDSYEQYF; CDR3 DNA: TGTGCCAGCAGCCCCCACCTAGCGGGGGACTCCTACGAGCAGTACTTC
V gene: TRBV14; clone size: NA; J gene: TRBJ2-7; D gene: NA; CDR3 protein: CASSQEGGGQYYEQYF; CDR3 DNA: TGTGCCAGCAGCCAAGAAGGGGGGGGACAGTACTACGAGCAGTACTTC
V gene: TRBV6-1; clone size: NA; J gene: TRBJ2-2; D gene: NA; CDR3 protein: CASSEPGLRATGELFF; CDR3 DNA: TGTGCCAGCAGTGAACCGGGACTTCGTGCCACCGGGGAGCTGTTTTTT
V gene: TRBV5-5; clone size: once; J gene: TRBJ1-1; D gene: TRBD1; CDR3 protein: CASSLGQGIEAFF; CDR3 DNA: TGTGCCAGCAGCTTGGGACAGGGGATTGAAGCTTTCTTT
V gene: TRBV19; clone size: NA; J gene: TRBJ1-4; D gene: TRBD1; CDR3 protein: CASRRQGATNEKLFF; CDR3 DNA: TGTGCCAGTAGGAGACAGGGTGCAACTAATGAAAAACTGTTTTTT
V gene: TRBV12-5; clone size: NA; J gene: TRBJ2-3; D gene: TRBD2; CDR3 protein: CASGGGADTQYF; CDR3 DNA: TGTGCTAGTGGTGGGGGGGCAGATACGCAGTATTTT
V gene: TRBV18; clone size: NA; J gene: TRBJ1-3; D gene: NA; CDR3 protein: CASSPHGISSGNTIYF; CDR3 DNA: TGTGCCAGCTCACCCCACGGGATCTCCTCTGGAAACACCATATATTTT
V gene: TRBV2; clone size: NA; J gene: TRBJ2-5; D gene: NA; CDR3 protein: CASSEVRGQGETQYF; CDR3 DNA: TGTGCCAGCAGTGAAGTTCGTGGGCAGGGTGAGACCCAGTACTTC
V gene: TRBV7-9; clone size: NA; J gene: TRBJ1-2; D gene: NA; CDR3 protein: CASSPDGPNYGYTF; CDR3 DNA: TGTGCCAGCAGCCCGGACGGACCGAACTATGGCTACACCTTC
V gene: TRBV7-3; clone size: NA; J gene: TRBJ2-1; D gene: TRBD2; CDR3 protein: CASSEGLAGGLNEQFF; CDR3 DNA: TGTGCCAGCAGCGAGGGACTAGCGGGGGGGCTCAATGAGCAGTTCTTC
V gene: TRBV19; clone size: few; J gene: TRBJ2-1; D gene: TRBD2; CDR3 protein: CASGEGEYNEQFF; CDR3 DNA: TGTGCCAGCGGGGAGGGAGAATACAATGAGCAGTTCTTC
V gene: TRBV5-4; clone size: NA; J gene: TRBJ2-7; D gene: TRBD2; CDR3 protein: CASSTRGGRNEQYF; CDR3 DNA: TGTGCCAGCAGCACCCGGGGGGGGCGGAACGAGCAGTACTTC
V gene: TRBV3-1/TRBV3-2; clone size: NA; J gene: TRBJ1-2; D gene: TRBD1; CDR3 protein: CASSPPPDRGYGYTF; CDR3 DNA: TGTGCCAGCAGCCCCCCCCCGGACAGGGGGTATGGCTACACCTTC
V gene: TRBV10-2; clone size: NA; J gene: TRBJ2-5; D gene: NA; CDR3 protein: CASSEPHRQETQYF; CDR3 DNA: TGCGCCAGCAGTGAGCCCCACCGCCAAGAGACCCAGTACTTC
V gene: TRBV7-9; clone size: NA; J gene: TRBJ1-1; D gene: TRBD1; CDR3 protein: CASSRTGSMNTEAFF; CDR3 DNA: TGTGCCAGCAGCCGGACAGGCTCCATGAACACTGAAGCTTTCTTT
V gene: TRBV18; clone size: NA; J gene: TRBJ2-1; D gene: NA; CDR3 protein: CASSPSRGDEQFF; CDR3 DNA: TGTGCCAGCTCACCATCGAGGGGCGATGAGCAGTTCTTC
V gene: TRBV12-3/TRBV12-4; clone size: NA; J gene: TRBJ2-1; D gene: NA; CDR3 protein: CASSTGWNNEQFF; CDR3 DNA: TGTGCCAGCAGCACCGGATGGAACAATGAGCAGTTCTTC
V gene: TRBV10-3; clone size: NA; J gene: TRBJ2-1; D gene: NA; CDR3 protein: CAISGGHGNEQFF; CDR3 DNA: TGTGCCATCTCAGGGGGGCATGGGAATGAGCAGTTCTTC